This T cell receptor beta chain was obtained from a study of blood T cell repertoires in COVID-19. Only in-frame clones appear in the TCRdb table, and some are missing; sequencing was by immunoSEQ multiplex PCR. In the table there are some 210,000 clones, 84% of which are singletons. The CDR3 length is 16 residues. This TCR came from a woman in her 70s with active or convalescent COVID-19. This chain links TRBV21-1 with TRBJ1-4; the D segment call TRBD1 is taken from the table without a DNA check. TRBV21-1 is reported as a pseudogene. Sequenced sample: peripheral blood. Here the CDR3 DNA reads TGTGCCAGCAGCCCCGGGACAGGGGGGGCTAATGAAAAACTGTTTTTT. It codes for CASSPGTGGANEKLFF.